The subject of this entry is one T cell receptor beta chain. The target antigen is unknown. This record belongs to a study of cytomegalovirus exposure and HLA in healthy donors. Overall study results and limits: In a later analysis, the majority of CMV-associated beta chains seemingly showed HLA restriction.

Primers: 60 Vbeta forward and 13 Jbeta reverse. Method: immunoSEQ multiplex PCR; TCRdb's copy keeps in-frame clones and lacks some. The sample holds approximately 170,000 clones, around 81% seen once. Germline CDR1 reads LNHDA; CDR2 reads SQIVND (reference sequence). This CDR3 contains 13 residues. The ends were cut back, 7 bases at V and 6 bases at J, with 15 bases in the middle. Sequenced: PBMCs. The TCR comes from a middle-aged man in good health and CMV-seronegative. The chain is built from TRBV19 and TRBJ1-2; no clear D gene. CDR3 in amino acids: CASTSIVVNGYTF. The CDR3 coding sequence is TGTGCCAGTACTTCGATCGTAGTAAATGGCTACACCTTC.